What follows are 7 T cell receptor beta chains derived from one specimen sequenced in a study of blood T cell repertoires in COVID-19. TCRdb's copy holds only in-frame clones and misses some; the assay was immunoSEQ multiplex PCR. The table has 140,000 or so clones, around nine tenths seen once. The sample comprised peripheral blood. All receptors come from a man between 60 and 70 years old with active or convalescent COVID-19.

This chain joins TRBV4-1 and TRBJ1-6, with TRBD1 matching over 9 bases. Trimming cost V 1 base and J 11 bases; bases outside gene matches: 9. The CDR3 spans 16 residues. Germline values: CDR1 MGHRA, CDR2 YSYEKL. CDR3 bases: TGCGCCAGCAGCCAAGGCGAAGGACAGGGGAGTCCACCCCTCCACTTT. Translated, it gives CASSQGEGQGSPPLHF.

The V gene is TRBV5-1, the J gene TRBJ2-3, with TRBD2 as a possible D gene (5 bases). Germline CDR1 SGHRS, CDR2 YFSETQ. V lost 0 bases and J 4 bases, leaving 12 bases between the germline ends. CDR3 length: 15 residues. CDR3 in amino acids: CASSLGPGWADTQYF. The CDR3 DNA is TGCGCCAGCAGCTTGGGCCCGGGGTGGGCAGATACGCAGTATTTT.

Relative to its sample, this clone is medium-sized. V is TRBV19 and J is TRBJ2-7, with 8 bases identical to TRBD1. The CDR3 length is 14 residues. Germline lookup yields CDR1 LNHDA and CDR2 SQIVND (reference sequence). Losses at the gene ends were 6 bases for V and 2 bases for J; bases not matched to a gene: 6. Here the CDR3 DNA reads TGTGCCAGTAGGACAGGGGCTCCCCCCTACGAGCAGTACTTC. Its protein is CASRTGAPPYEQYF.

V and J are TRBV2 and TRBJ1-6; 9 bases match TRBD1. CDR1 SNHLY and CDR2 FYNNEI come from the germline V gene. This CDR3 is built from 15 residues. J gave up 6 bases and V 6 bases, and 6 bases lay outside the gene matches. CDR3 in DNA: TGTGCCAGCAGGGGACAGGGCGGTCGTAATTCACCCCTCCACTTT. Translation gives CASRGQGGRNSPLHF.

J is TRBJ2-3 and V is TRBV3-1 (or the pseudogene TRBV3-2), with 12 bases fitting TRBD2. The CDR3 loop spans 16 amino acids. V shed 4 bases, J shed 2 bases, and the junction held 4 bases outside the gene matches. Looked up from germline, CDR1 is LGHDT and CDR2 is YNNKEL (reference sequence). The CDR3 DNA reads as TGTGCCAGCAGCCGAAGGACTAGCGGGGTCACAGATACGCAGTATTTT. It specifies CASSRRTSGVTDTQYF.

The J gene is TRBJ2-5, the V gene TRBV7-8, with 7 bases identical to TRBD1. The CDR3 totals 16 residues. V lost 3 bases, J lost 3 bases, and 10 bases stayed unmatched. The germline V gene encodes CDR1 SGHVS and CDR2 FQNEAQ. In DNA form, the CDR3 reads TGTGCCAGCAGCTTTCCGGCCGACAGGGTCAAAGAGACCCAGTACTTC. It is translated as CASSFPADRVKETQYF.

The chain employs TRBV6-1 and TRBJ1-6; unclear D gene. This CDR3 is 15 amino acids long. Trimming pared 3 bases from V and 10 bases from J, leaving 16 bases between. The germline gives CDR1 MNHNS, CDR2 SASEGT. This CDR3 is CASSEAFGTRSPLHF. In nucleotides, the CDR3 is TGTGCCAGCAGTGAGGCTTTTGGAACCAGGTCACCCCTCCACTTT.